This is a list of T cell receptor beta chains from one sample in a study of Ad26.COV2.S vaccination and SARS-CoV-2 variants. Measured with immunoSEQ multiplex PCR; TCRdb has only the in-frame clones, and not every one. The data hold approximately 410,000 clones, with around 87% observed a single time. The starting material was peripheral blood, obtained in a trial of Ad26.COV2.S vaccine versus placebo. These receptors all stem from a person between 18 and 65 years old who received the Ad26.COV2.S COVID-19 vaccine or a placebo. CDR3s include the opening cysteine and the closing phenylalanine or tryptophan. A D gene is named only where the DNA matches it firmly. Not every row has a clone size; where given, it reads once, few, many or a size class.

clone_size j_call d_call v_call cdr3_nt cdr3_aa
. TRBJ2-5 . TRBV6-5 TGTGCCAGCACGGTAGAGACAGGTTCGGGAGAGACCCAGTACTTC CASTVETGSGETQYF
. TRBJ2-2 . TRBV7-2 TGTGCCAGCAGCTGGCGGCCAGCCGACACCGGGGAGCTGTTTTTT CASSWRPADTGELFF
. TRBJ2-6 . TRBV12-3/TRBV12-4 TGTGCCAGCAGTTCCTTTCACAGGGAGGGCCTGACTTTC CASSSFHREGLTF
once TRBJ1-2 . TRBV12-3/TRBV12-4 . CASRVGPGTFLF
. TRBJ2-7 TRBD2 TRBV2 TGTGCCAGCAGCACTAGCGGGGGGCCCTACGAGCAGTACTTC CASSTSGGPYEQYF
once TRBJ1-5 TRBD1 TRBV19 TGTGCCAGTAGTATAGAGGGCGGGACAGGGATTCAGCCCCAGCATTTT CASSIEGGTGIQPQHF
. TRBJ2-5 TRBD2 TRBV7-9 TGTGCCAGCAGCCTTAGCGGGGGAGACCAAGAGACCCAGTACTTC CASSLSGGDQETQYF
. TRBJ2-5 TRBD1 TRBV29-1 TGCAGCGTGAGGGGACAGGGTTTCGGGCAAGAGACCCAGTACTTC CSVRGQGFGQETQYF
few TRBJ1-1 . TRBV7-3 TGTGCCAGCAGCTTAAACCCCCAGGTGTGGGGCGCGAACACTGAAGCTTTCTTT CASSLNPQVWGANTEAFF
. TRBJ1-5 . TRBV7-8 TGTGCCAGCAGCTTAGGACGGACGGGGCCCCAGCATTTT CASSLGRTGPQHF
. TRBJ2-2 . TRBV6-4 TGTGCCAGCAGTGACTCAGGGCAGACCGGGGAGCTGTTTTTT CASSDSGQTGELFF
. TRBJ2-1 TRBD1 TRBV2 TGTGCCAGCAGTAGGGACAGGGACAATGAGCAGTTCTTC CASSRDRDNEQFF
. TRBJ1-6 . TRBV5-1 TGCGCCAGCAGCGGTGACACTTCCCGGGGCTCACCCCTCCACTTT CASSGDTSRGSPLHF
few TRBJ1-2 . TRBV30 TGTGCCTGGGGCCTGTCTGGCTACACCTTC CAWGLSGYTF
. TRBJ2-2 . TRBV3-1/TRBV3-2 TGTGCCAGCAGCCAAGATAGCGCTAGATCCGGGGAGCTGTTTTTT CASSQDSARSGELFF
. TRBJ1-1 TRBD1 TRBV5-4 TGTGCCAGCAGCGAAGGACAGGGGGAAGCTTTCTTT CASSEGQGEAFF
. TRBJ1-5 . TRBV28 TGTGCCAGCAGCACCTGGCGGACAAATAGCAATCAGCCCCAGCATTTT CASSTWRTNSNQPQHF
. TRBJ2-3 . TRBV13 TGTGCCAGCAGCTTCGCTGACAGTTCCTTCACAGATACGCAGTATTTT CASSFADSSFTDTQYF
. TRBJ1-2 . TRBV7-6 TGTGCCAGCAGCTTAGGGCCGGGACCGCCTCTTATTTATGGCTACACCTTC CASSLGPGPPLIYGYTF
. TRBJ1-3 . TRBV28 TGTGCCAGCAGTGCGGGTGTGGGGAGTCGTAATAGAAACACCATATATTTT CASSAGVGSRNRNTIYF
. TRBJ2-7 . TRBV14 TGTGCCAGCAGCCAAACTCGGGACGGAGCCTACGAGCAGTACTTC CASSQTRDGAYEQYF
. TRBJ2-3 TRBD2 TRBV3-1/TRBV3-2 TGTGCCAGCAGCCAAGATGGACTAGCGGGGGGCCCCACAGATACGCAGTATTTT CASSQDGLAGGPTDTQYF
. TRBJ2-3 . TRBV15 TGTGCCACCAGCAGACATATGGGGGCTAGCACAGATACGCAGTATTTT CATSRHMGASTDTQYF
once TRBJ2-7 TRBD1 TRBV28 TGTGCCAGCAGTCCCCCACAAGGGGACAGGACCGAGCAGTACTTC CASSPPQGDRTEQYF
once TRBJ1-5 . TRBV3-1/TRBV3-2 TGTGCCAGCAGCCACCCGGGCCAGAGCAGCAATCAGCCCCAGCATTTT CASSHPGQSSNQPQHF
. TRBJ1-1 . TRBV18 TGTGCCAGCTCACCACCCGAGGGAGGGAACACTGAAGCTTTCTTT CASSPPEGGNTEAFF
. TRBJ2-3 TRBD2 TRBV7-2 TGTGCCAGCAGCCCTGCTGGACTAGCATCCGATACGCAGTATTTT CASSPAGLASDTQYF
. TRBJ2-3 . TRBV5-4 TGTGCCAGCAGCATGGCGGGAACAGGGGGCACAGATACGCAGTATTTT CASSMAGTGGTDTQYF
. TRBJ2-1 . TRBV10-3 TGTGCCATCAGCAACGGGACCGTCAACTACAATGAGCAGTTCTTC CAISNGTVNYNEQFF
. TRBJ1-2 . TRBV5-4 TGTGCCAGCAGCTTGGACGGCACCTATGGCTACACCTTC CASSLDGTYGYTF
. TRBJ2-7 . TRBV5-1 TGCGCCAGCAGCTTGCGGGACCCCTCCTACGAGCAGTACTTC CASSLRDPSYEQYF
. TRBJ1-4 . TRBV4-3 TGCGCCAGCAGCCAAGAATTAGGGGTTAATGAAAAACTGTTTTTT CASSQELGVNEKLFF
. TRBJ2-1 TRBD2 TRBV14 TGTGCCAGCAGCCAGGGTCTTGTACTAGCGTCCTCCTACAATGAGCAGTTCTTC CASSQGLVLASSYNEQFF
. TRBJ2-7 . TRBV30 TGTGCCTGGAGTATCACCCCGCCTTACGAGCAGTACTTC CAWSITPPYEQYF
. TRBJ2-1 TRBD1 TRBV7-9 TGTGCCAGCACGGACAGGGGCGGTCTCCATGAGCAGTTCTTC CASTDRGGLHEQFF
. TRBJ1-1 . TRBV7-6 TGTGCCAGCAGCTTAGGGGGCCACATGAACACTGAAGCTTTCTTT CASSLGGHMNTEAFF
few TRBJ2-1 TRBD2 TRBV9 TGTGCCAGCAGCGTTAGCGGGGGGGTATACAATGAGCAGTTCTTC CASSVSGGVYNEQFF
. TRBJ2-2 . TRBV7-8 TGTGCCAGCAGCTTAGGGATTTCGGGATCAGATGCGACCGGGGAGCTGTTTTTT CASSLGISGSDATGELFF
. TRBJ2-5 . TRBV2 TGTGCCAGCAGTGTGCAAGAGACCCAGTACTTC CASSVQETQYF
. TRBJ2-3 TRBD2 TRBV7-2 TGTGCCAGCAGAAGAAGCGGGGGGGCCTTTTCAGATACGCAGTATTTT CASRRSGGAFSDTQYF
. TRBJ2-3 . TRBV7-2 TGTGCCAGCAGCTTAGCGGGAATTAGCACAGATACGCAGTATTTT CASSLAGISTDTQYF
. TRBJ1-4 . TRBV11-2 TGTGCCAGCAGTCGGATCCCCGTTGCAACTAATGAAAAACTGTTTTTT CASSRIPVATNEKLFF
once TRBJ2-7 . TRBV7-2 TGTGCCAGCAGCTTAGAACGGAGCTCCTACGAGCAGTACTTC CASSLERSSYEQYF
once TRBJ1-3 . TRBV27 TGTGCCAGCAGTTTGGGTGGGGTCTCTGGAAACACCATATATTTT CASSLGGVSGNTIYF
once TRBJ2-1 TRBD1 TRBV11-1 TGTGCCAGCAGCCAGACAGGGCGGCCCGGAGAGCAGTTCTTC CASSQTGRPGEQFF
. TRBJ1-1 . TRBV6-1 TGTGCCAGCAGTGAATCGGGGGTCATGAACACTGAAGCTTTCTTT CASSESGVMNTEAFF
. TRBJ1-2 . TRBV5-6 TGTGCCAGCAGCTTGGTAGCCAGGGAGTATGGCTACACCTTC CASSLVAREYGYTF
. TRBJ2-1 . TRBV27 TGTGCCAGCACTACAACGTGGGGTATCAATGAGCAGTTCTTC CASTTTWGINEQFF
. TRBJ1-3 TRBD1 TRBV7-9 TGTGCCAGCAGCTTCACATCCGGGACAGGGGTTGGAAACACCATATATTTT CASSFTSGTGVGNTIYF
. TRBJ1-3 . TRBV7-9 TGTGCCAGCAGCCCTCCCGTGTTGGAGCCTGGAAACACCATATATTTT CASSPPVLEPGNTIYF
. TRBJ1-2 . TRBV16 TGTGCCAGCAGCCAATCGGAGGGGACAACGTATGGCTACACCTTC CASSQSEGTTYGYTF
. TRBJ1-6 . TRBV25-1 TGTGCCAGCAGTGAAAGACAGGACTACTCCTATAATTCACCCCTCCACTTT CASSERQDYSYNSPLHF
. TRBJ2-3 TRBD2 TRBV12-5 TGTGCTAGTGGTTTGGAGCCAGCGGGGGCAGATACGCAGTATTTT CASGLEPAGADTQYF
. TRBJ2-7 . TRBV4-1 TGCGCCAGCAGCCAATCGGACAGTTCCTACTACGAGCAGTACTTC CASSQSDSSYYEQYF
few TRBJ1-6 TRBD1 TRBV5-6 TGTGCCAGCAGCCCAAGACAGGGCTATAATTCACCCCTCCACTTT CASSPRQGYNSPLHF